This is a list of T cell receptor beta chains from one sample in a study of cytomegalovirus exposure and HLA in healthy donors. Generated by immunoSEQ multiplex PCR, the TCRdb table keeps only in-frame clones and is missing some. The sample includes about 200,000 clones, under 85% seen only once; the top ten take 1.7%. Sequenced material: PBMCs. These receptors all come from a man in his fifties in good health and CMV-seronegative. The CDR3 runs from the conserved cysteine through the conserved F or W. Fields, in order: V gene, D gene, J gene, CDR3 protein, CDR3 DNA. The D gene is left open where the match is weak.

TRBV7-9	NA	TRBJ2-1	CASTNRGGEREQFF	TGTGCCAGCACGAACAGGGGGGGGGAGAGGGAGCAGTTCTTC
TRBV10-3	NA	TRBJ2-5	CAISASSGQETQYF	TGTGCCATCAGTGCGAGTAGCGGACAAGAGACCCAGTACTTC
TRBV19	NA	TRBJ2-7	CASSTQGYEQYF	TGTGCCAGTAGTACTCAGGGTTACGAGCAGTACTTC
TRBV7-3	TRBD2	TRBJ2-7	CASSLPTAGTSGKSYEQYF	TGTGCCAGCAGCTTACCAACGGCCGGGACTAGCGGGAAGTCCTACGAGCAGTACTTC
TRBV7-2	TRBD2	TRBJ2-7	CASSLAVSGLRPYEQYF	TGTGCCAGCAGCTTAGCGGTTAGCGGGCTTAGACCCTACGAGCAGTACTTC
TRBV5-1	NA	TRBJ2-7	CASVPPLGGGAGLAYEQYF	TGCGCCAGCGTCCCTCCCTTAGGGGGGGGCGCTGGGCTAGCCTACGAGCAGTACTTC
TRBV11-2	TRBD1	TRBJ1-4	CASSLGLSPDRGNEKLFF	TGTGCCAGCAGCTTAGGTTTAAGCCCGGACAGGGGGAATGAAAAACTGTTTTTT
TRBV11-2	NA	TRBJ1-3	CASSLGGLGNTIYF	TGTGCCAGCAGCTTGGGAGGCCTAGGAAACACCATATATTTT
TRBV9	TRBD2	TRBJ2-1	CASSRTSGDNEQFF	TGTGCCAGCAGCCGGACTAGCGGAGACAATGAGCAGTTCTTC
TRBV25-1	TRBD1	TRBJ1-5	CASSGTPGQGYNQPQHF	TGTGCCAGCAGTGGGACCCCGGGACAGGGGTACAATCAGCCCCAGCATTTT